A single sample gave rise to the 16 T cell receptor beta chains below, sequenced in a study of neurological immune-mediated disorders. TCRdb called the 5' RACE reads again in MiXCR, with one record for every CDR3 protein. The sample lists 55,000 to 65,000 distinct CDR3 sequences; around 3.4% were seen once. The sample consisted of PBMCs. The source is a woman in her 30s with multiple sclerosis.

The sample holds many counts of this clonotype. The chain uses TRBV7-2 and TRBJ2-7; D call uncertain. The length of the CDR3 is 13 residues. Deletions cut 5 bases from V and 1 base from J, with 9 bases between. Germline V gene lookup returns CDR1 SGHTA and CDR2 FQGNSA. Here the CDR3 DNA reads TGTGCCAGCAGCATAGACGGTTCCTACGAGCAGTACTTC. This encodes CASSIDGSYEQYF. Variable domain in full (rest from reference TRBV7-2 and TRBJ2-7): GAGVSQSPSNKVTEKGKDVELRCDPISGHTALYWYRQSLGQGLEFLIYFQGNSAPDKSGLPSDRFSAERTGGSVSTLTIQRTQQEDSAVYLCASSIDGSYEQYFGPGTRLTVT.

The sample holds many counts of this clonotype. The chain combines TRBV19 with TRBJ2-3, with D perhaps matching TRBD2 (5 bases). Germline CDR1 is LNHDA and CDR2 is SQIVND (reference sequence). Trimming stripped 6 bases from V and 0 bases from J, with 7 bases between. CDR3 length: 13 residues. CDR3 bases: TGTGCCAGTAGAGGCGGGAGCACAGATACGCAGTATTTT. Amino acids: CASRGGSTDTQYF.

This clonotype was recorded many times. The J gene is TRBJ2-3, the V gene TRBV20-1; TRBD2 might be the D (6 bases). The germline gives CDR1 DFQATT, CDR2 SNEGSKA (reference sequence). This CDR3 is built from 15 residues. The V end lost 5 bases, the J end lost 0 bases, and 15 bases lay between the germline ends. In DNA, the CDR3 is TGCAGTGCTCCTCTTCTAGCGACTAGCACAGATACGCAGTATTTT. As protein: CSAPLLATSTDTQYF.

In this sample, this clonotype turned up many times. The gene calls are TRBV20-1 and TRBJ2-3; 7 bases are a match to TRBD2. V was clipped by 6 bases and J by 2 bases; unmatched bases: 8. The CDR3 is 14 residues long. Germline lookup yields CDR1 DFQATT and CDR2 SNEGSKA (reference sequence). DNA for the CDR3: TGCAGTGCGAAGACTAGCATGCCCACAGATACGCAGTATTTT. The encoded protein is CSAKTSMPTDTQYF.

This clonotype was seen ten or more times. The chain is built from TRBV9 and TRBJ2-7; weak D call: TRBD1 (5 bases). The CDR3 length is 14 residues. Germline V gives CDR1 SGDLS, CDR2 YYNGEE. V lost 0 bases to trimming and J lost 3 bases, with 10 bases between them. CDR3 in amino acids: CASSVAGQGYEQYF. CDR3 nucleotide sequence: TGTGCCAGCAGCGTAGCTGGGCAGGGCTACGAGCAGTACTTC.

In its sample, this clonotype is medium-sized. This chain links TRBV18 with TRBJ2-1; 7 bases fit TRBD1. CDR1 and CDR2 (germline): KGHSH, LQKENI. The length of the CDR3 is 16 residues. J gave up 7 bases and V 2 bases, and 11 bases lay outside the gene matches. The chain's CDR3 is CASSPIPYLRGNEQFF. DNA of the CDR3: TGTGCCAGCTCACCAATTCCCTACCTCAGGGGGAATGAGCAGTTCTTC.

This clonotype has a count of ten or more. The V gene is TRBV4-1, the J gene TRBJ1-1; no reliable D call. This CDR3 is 14 amino acids long. The germline gives CDR1 MGHRA, CDR2 YSYEKL. The V end was cut by 4 bases, the J end by 0 bases, with 9 bases between. CDR3 nucleotide sequence: TGCGCCAGCAGCCCCCCCGTAGTGAACACTGAAGCTTTCTTT. It encodes CASSPPVVNTEAFF.

This clonotype was seen repeatedly, ten times or more. The V gene is TRBV27, the J gene TRBJ2-6, with D possibly matching TRBD2 (5 bases). V lost 7 bases and J 2 bases, leaving 9 bases between the germline ends. Germline CDR1 is MNHEY and CDR2 is SMNVEV (reference sequence). The CDR3 sequence is 14 residues long. CDR3 DNA: TGTGCCAGCACTCCGAGGGCTGGGGCCAACGTCCTGACTTTC. It codes for CASTPRAGANVLTF.

This clonotype was seen ten or more times. The chain carries TRBV6-2 or TRBV6-3 and TRBJ2-5; TRBD2 aligns across 7 bases. The CDR3 covers 18 residues. Germline loops: CDR1 MNHEY, CDR2 SVGEGT. V gave up 2 bases and J gave up 0 bases; unmatched junction bases: 12. The CDR3 coding sequence is TGTGCCAGCAGTTACCGAGCGGGGACTGCTCGAAACCAAGAGACCCAGTACTTC. Amino acid sequence: CASSYRAGTARNQETQYF.

This clonotype was recorded many times. The CDR3 protein is CASSKPRGNTEAFF. The CDR3 DNA follows: TGTGCCAGCTCTAAACCTCGGGGGAACACTGAAGCTTTCTTT. This rearrangement joins TRBV18 to TRBJ1-1; unclear D gene. The V gene lost 6 bases and the J gene lost 1 base, with 12 bases spanning the gap. This CDR3 contains 14 residues. The V gene's germline CDR1 is KGHSH and CDR2 LQKENI.

This clonotype has at least ten counts. The CDR3, as DNA: TGCGCCAGCAGCAGCGGACAGTCTAGTGGCTACACCTTC. It is translated as CASSSGQSSGYTF. The genes are TRBV5-1 and TRBJ1-2; a weak D match, TRBD1 (6 bases). The V end was cut by 4 bases, the J end by 7 bases, with 14 bases between. The germline CDR1 and CDR2 sequences are SGHRS and YFSETQ. The CDR3 loop spans 13 amino acids.

This clonotype was recorded many times. CDR3 coding DNA: TGTGCCAGCAGCCCCCAGCTACGAACCCAGTACTTC. Translating gives CASSPQLRTQYF. The chain has TRBV28 and TRBJ2-5; D unclear. V was trimmed by 6 bases and J by 8 bases, leaving 13 bases between them. Germline V CDR1 and CDR2: MDHEN, SYDVKM. CDR3 size: 12 residues.

The sample holds many counts of this clonotype. The CDR3 sequence is CASSQGYSLTDTQYF. The CDR3 bases are TGTGCCAGCAGCCAAGGATACTCTCTCACAGATACGCAGTATTTT. The chain has TRBV3-1 and TRBJ2-3, with D uncertain. CDR3 length: 15 residues. V was clipped by 1 base and J by 2 bases, with 10 bases between them. The germline gives CDR1 LGHDT, CDR2 YNNKEL (reference sequence).

This clonotype was detected many times. This may come from a read error, since a much larger clone is one base off. The chain carries TRBV5-1 and TRBJ2-7, with 8 bases identical to TRBD2. After removal of 2 bases from V and 0 bases from J, the junction contained 4 bases not matched to a gene. The CDR3 loop spans 15 amino acids. Germline V gene lookup returns CDR1 SGHRS and CDR2 YFSETQ. For the CDR3, the DNA is TGCGCCAGCAGCTTCGGGACTAGAAACTCCTACGAGCAGTACTTC. Amino acid sequence: CASSFGTRNSYEQYF. Looking up the rest from reference TRBV5-1 and TRBJ2-7 gives the full variable domain: KAGVTQTPRYLIKTRGQQVTLSCSPISGHRSVSWYQQTPGQGLQFLFEYFSETQRNKGNFPGRFSGRQFSNSRSEMNVSTLELGDSALYLCASSFGTRNSYEQYFGPGTRLTVT.

The sample holds a few counts of this clonotype. At one boundary the junction diverges from the germline segment, which might be a read error. This chain connects TRBV12-3 or TRBV12-4 to TRBJ1-6; 7 positions match TRBD1. The CDR3 consists of 16 residues. The CDR3 DNA reads TGTGCCAGCACCTCCGGTGGGCCGGGACAGAATTCACCCCTCAACTTT. Translating it yields CASTSGGPGQNSPLNF.

Ten or more counts support this clonotype. The chain couples TRBV5-1 to TRBJ1-1, with 7 bases aligning to TRBD1. V lost 2 bases, J lost 0 bases, and 10 bases stayed unmatched. Germline-derived CDR1 and CDR2 are SGHRS and YFSETQ. The CDR3 consists of 17 residues. CDR3 coding DNA: TGCGCCAGCAGCTTCAGACAGGGAAGGTCTATGAACACTGAAGCTTTCTTT. This gives the protein CASSFRQGRSMNTEAFF. Together with reference TRBV5-1 and TRBJ1-1, the CDR3 gives the full variable domain: KAGVTQTPRYLIKTRGQQVTLSCSPISGHRSVSWYQQTPGQGLQFLFEYFSETQRNKGNFPGRFSGRQFSNSRSEMNVSTLELGDSALYLCASSFRQGRSMNTEAFFGQGTRLTVV.